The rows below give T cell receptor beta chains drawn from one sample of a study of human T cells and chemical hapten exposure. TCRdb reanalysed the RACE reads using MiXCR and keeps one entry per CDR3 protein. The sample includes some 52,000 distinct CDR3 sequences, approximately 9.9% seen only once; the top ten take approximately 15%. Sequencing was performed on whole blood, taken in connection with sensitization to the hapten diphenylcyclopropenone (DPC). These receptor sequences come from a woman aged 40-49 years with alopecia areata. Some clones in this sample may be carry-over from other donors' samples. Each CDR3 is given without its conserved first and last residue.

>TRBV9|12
ASSVAPGGGEQF
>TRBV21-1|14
ASSKESGGCSYEQY
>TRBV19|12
ASSRDREADTQY
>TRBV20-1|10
SAYLGKDTQY
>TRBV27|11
ASSSQGWSPLH
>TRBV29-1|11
SVVEQGMDEQY
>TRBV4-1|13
ASSQVLAAGVEQY
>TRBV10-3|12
AITLGRGNQPQH
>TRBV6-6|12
ASKPPGDTTRQF
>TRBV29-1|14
SVRPGQGRPNYGYT
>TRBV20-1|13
SARLTGKRAGELF
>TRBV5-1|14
ASSLELAGDTDTQY
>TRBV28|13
ASSSPTGLTHEQY
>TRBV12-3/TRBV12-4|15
ASSLAMASGGDNEQF
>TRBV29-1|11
SVARTARNTIY
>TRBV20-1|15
SARVALAGGSSYEQY
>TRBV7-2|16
ASSFGLAGYPSQETQY
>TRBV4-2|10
ASSQDGGELF
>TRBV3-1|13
ASSLQGDAYNEQF
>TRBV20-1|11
SARQGVDQPQH
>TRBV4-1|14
ASSHDGLPGANVLT
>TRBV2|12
ASSENRGGEKLF
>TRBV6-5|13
ASSSGQENTGELF
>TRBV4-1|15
ASSHPGRGGGTDTQY
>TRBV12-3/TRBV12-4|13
ASSLVAGGPGEQF
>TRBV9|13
ASSVEDLRTDTQY
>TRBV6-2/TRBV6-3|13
ASSYSRGRNQPQH
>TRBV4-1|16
ASSQEETLGRNTGELF
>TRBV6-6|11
ASSSMVNQPQH
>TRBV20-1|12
SAPDRGSGNTIY
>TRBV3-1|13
ASSQDPGMNTEAF
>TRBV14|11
ASSQGNQETQY
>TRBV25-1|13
ASSELMTGKDEQF
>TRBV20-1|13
SARVSGARGNTIY
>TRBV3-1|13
ASRFVVQVLHEQY
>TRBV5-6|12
ASSGGTSYTTQY
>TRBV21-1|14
ASSKGGWVKYNEQF